Shown below are 9 T cell receptor beta chains from a single sample sequenced in a study of cytomegalovirus exposure and HLA in healthy donors. The PCR ran on 60 Vbeta and 13 Jbeta primers. Repertoires were generated with immunoSEQ multiplex PCR, while TCRdb's copy carries only in-frame clones and drops some. The sample has approximately 200,000 clones; approximately 78% are singletons. Sample: PBMCs. The receptors come from a woman aged 50 to 60 in good health and CMV-seropositive.

V gene TRBV5-6 combines with J gene TRBJ2-3, with 8 bases aligning to TRBD1. The J segment lost 13 bases and the V segment lost 1 base, leaving 5 bases of the junction unmatched. The CDR3 covers 12 residues. Germline assignment: CDR1 SGHDT and CDR2 YYEEEE. The CDR3 here is CASSLRQGAEYF. The DNA for the CDR3 is TGTGCCAGCAGCTTGAGGCAGGGGGCTGAGTATTTT.

This chain connects TRBV6-5 to TRBJ2-5; D might be TRBD2 (6 bases). Trimming pared 5 bases from V and 3 bases from J, leaving 16 bases between. CDR1 is MNHEY and CDR2 is SVGAGI in the germline V gene. This CDR3 has 15 residues. The CDR3 spells CASSRDSTGKETQYF. DNA for the CDR3: TGTGCCAGCAGTCGGGACTCCACGGGGAAAGAGACCCAGTACTTC.

The chain couples TRBV5-1 to TRBJ2-3; 8 nucleotides agree with TRBD2. The CDR3 loop spans 15 amino acids. Trimming took 7 bases from V and 4 from J; bases not matched to a gene: 11. Germline V gene sequence: CDR1 SGHRS, CDR2 YFSETQ. Here the CDR3 DNA reads TGCGCCAGCGGGGGAGCGGGAGTTCGTTCAGATACGCAGTATTTT. Translated, it gives CASGGAGVRSDTQYF.

V usage is TRBV5-6 and J usage is TRBJ2-7; weak D call: TRBD1 (5 bases). The V gene's germline CDR1 is SGHDT and CDR2 YYEEEE. Trimming took 1 base from V and 7 from J, leaving 18 bases between them. CDR3 length equals 15 residues. The CDR3 nucleotides are TGTGCCAGCAGCTTGTATTCAGGGATGGGTTGGGAGCAGTACTTC. Amino acid sequence: CASSLYSGMGWEQYF.

Concerning this clone: This CDR3 is also generated by other DNA sequences in the sample. This chain joins TRBV5-1 and TRBJ2-7, with 9 nucleotides matching TRBD1. Germline values: CDR1 SGHRS, CDR2 YFSETQ. Trimming removed 0 bases from V and 2 bases from J; junction bases left unmatched: 0. The CDR3 sequence is 14 residues long. CDR3 region: CASSLGQGAYEQYF. The CDR3 DNA reads TGCGCCAGCAGCTTGGGACAGGGGGCCTACGAGCAGTACTTC.

This clone appeared a few times. The chain recombines TRBV4-1 with TRBJ2-7; 11 nucleotides match TRBD2. After removal of 2 bases from V and 1 base from J, the junction contained 7 bases not matched to a gene. The CDR3 extends over 17 amino acids. CDR1 and CDR2 (germline): MGHRA, YSYEKL. The CDR3 reads CASSQPSGLAESYEQYF. CDR3 DNA sequence: TGCGCCAGCAGCCAACCCTCGGGACTAGCGGAGTCCTACGAGCAGTACTTC.

The CDR3 spells CASSFSGMETQYF. The CDR3, as DNA: TGCGCCAGCAGCTTCTCGGGAATGGAGACCCAGTACTTC. The rearrangement joins TRBV5-1 to TRBJ2-5, with D perhaps TRBD2 (5 bases). The CDR3 spans 13 residues. Trimming pared 2 bases from V and 5 bases from J, leaving 10 bases between. Germline lookup yields CDR1 SGHRS and CDR2 YFSETQ.

This clone came up once. The V and J genes are TRBV18 and TRBJ2-3; TRBD1 aligns across 8 bases. This CDR3 is 15 amino acids long. Germline trimming cut 6 bases from V and 0 bases from J; bases unmatched to any gene: 5. The germline V gene encodes CDR1 KGHSH and CDR2 LQKENI. This CDR3 is CASSLTGGSTDTQYF. The CDR3 bases are TGTGCCAGCTCGCTAACAGGGGGGAGCACAGATACGCAGTATTTT.

The V gene is TRBV6-5, the J gene TRBJ1-2, with a weak D call TRBD1 (5 bases). The CDR3 is made up of 13 amino acids. The V end lost 2 bases, the J end lost 4 bases, and 8 bases lay between the germline ends. Germline V CDR1 and CDR2: MNHEY, SVGAGI. The CDR3 reads CASSYAQGYGYTF. Here the CDR3 DNA reads TGTGCCAGCAGTTACGCGCAGGGCTATGGCTACACCTTC.